This T cell receptor (beta chain) was sequenced in a study of shared clonotypes between healthy human individuals. Clones were sequenced by immunoSEQ multiplex PCR, and TCRdb holds only the in-frame ones, with some missing. The sample yields millions of clones, more than 80% seen once. Germline V gene lookup returns CDR1 SGHRS and CDR2 YFSETQ. The length of the CDR3 is 15 residues. V lost 1 base, J lost 5 bases, and 15 bases lay in between. This clonotype originated in a man between 18 and 29 years old in good health. Some clones in this sample may be carry-over from other donors' samples. The sample comprised naive CD4+ T cells from PBMCs. Subset in this sample: CD45RA+ positively selected. V usage is TRBV5-1 and J usage is TRBJ1-2; D not certain. CDR3 protein: CASSLTLDPLYGYTF. In DNA, the CDR3 is TGCGCCAGCAGCTTGACCTTGGACCCCCTATATGGCTACACCTTC.